These T cell receptor beta chains were read from a single sample in a study of T-cell reconstitution after alpha-beta-depleted transplantation in children. TCRdb itself ran the PCR reads through MiXCR, one entry per CDR3 protein. The sample includes 450,000 to 600,000 distinct CDR3 sequences, 13% seen only once; the top ten take 2% to 2.5%. The specimen was PBMCs, mostly from graft donor cells, collected 360 days after TCRalphabeta/CD19-depleted stem cell transplant. The receptors derive from a male patient between 10 and 17 years old who had a stem cell transplant for acute myeloid leukemia, so the T cells may come from the graft donor. CDR3s include the opening cysteine and the closing phenylalanine or tryptophan. The order of the fields is clone size, V gene, J gene, D gene, CDR3 DNA, CDR3 protein. D genes are given only for firm matches. Size tells how often a clone was seen (once, few, many) or the class of an expanded clone, and some rows leave it out.

>NA|TRBV7-2|TRBJ2-7|NA
TGTGCCAGCAGCCCCCGAACCCTATTCACCTACGAGCAGTACTTC
CASSPRTLFTYEQYF
>few|TRBV12-3/TRBV12-4|TRBJ2-1|NA
TGTGCCAGCAGTTTAGGGGGTCGATTCCCGCAGTTCTTC
CASSLGGRFPQFF
>NA|TRBV28|TRBJ2-3|NA
TGTGCCAGCACCCCCCCCGGGACCGCAAGCACAGATACGCAGTATTTT
CASTPPGTASTDTQYF
>few|TRBV4-2|TRBJ2-7|TRBD2
TGTGCCAGCAGCCAACCCCGGGACTACCCAATCTCCTACGAGCAGTACTTC
CASSQPRDYPISYEQYF
>few|TRBV6-5|TRBJ2-1|TRBD2
TGTGCCAGCAGTTACAGGGTCCAGCGGGGACACAATGAGCAGTTCTTC
CASSYRVQRGHNEQFF
>few|TRBV29-1|TRBJ1-1|TRBD1
TGCAGCGTTGAAGGGACGACAGGGCGCGGCACTGAAGCTTTCTTT
CSVEGTTGRGTEAFF
>few|TRBV29-1|TRBJ1-2|NA
TGCAGCGTACAAGGAGCTAACTATGGCTACACCTTC
CSVQGANYGYTF
>few|TRBV29-1|TRBJ2-5|TRBD1
TGCAGCGTTGAAAGGGGGCCTCGGCAAGAGACCCAGTACTTC
CSVERGPRQETQYF
>few|TRBV19|TRBJ1-1|TRBD1
TGTGCCAGTAGTATATTTGGCGACAGGGGGAACACTGAAGCTTTCTTT
CASSIFGDRGNTEAFF
>few|TRBV6-5|TRBJ2-2|NA
TGTGCCAGCAAAGGGGGCACCGGGGAGCTGTTTTTT
CASKGGTGELFF
>NA|TRBV20-1|TRBJ2-1|NA
TGCAGTGCTAGAGTCGACCCAGGTATGAGTAATGAGCAGTTCTTC
CSARVDPGMSNEQFF
>NA|TRBV30|TRBJ2-7|NA
TGTGCCTGGAGTGTAATGGAGGGAGGCGAGCAGTACTTC
CAWSVMEGGEQYF
>NA|TRBV7-6|TRBJ2-7|NA
TGTGCCAGCAGCCGGTCAGATACCTACGAGCAGTACTTC
CASSRSDTYEQYF
>few|TRBV9|TRBJ2-5|NA
TGTGCCAGCAGCGTAGATCACATCCAAGAGACCCAGTACTTC
CASSVDHIQETQYF
>NA|TRBV7-9|TRBJ2-1|TRBD2
TGTGCCAGCAGCTTCTCCGGGACTAGCGGAGACAATGAGCAGTTCTTC
CASSFSGTSGDNEQFF
>NA|TRBV6-5|TRBJ2-3|NA
TGTGCCAGCAGTTACTGGCGCCCCTCCACAGATACGCAGTATTTT
CASSYWRPSTDTQYF
>many|TRBV4-3|TRBJ2-7|TRBD1
TGCGCCAGCAGCCAAGATTACAGGGGCTACGAGCAGTACTTC
CASSQDYRGYEQYF